The next 8 T cell receptor beta chains were all read from a single sample in a study of tumor-infiltrating lymphocytes in oesophageal squamous cell carcinoma. TCRdb processed the PCR reads anew with MiXCR; each CDR3 protein has one entry. Of more than 9,500 distinct CDR3 sequences in the sample, approximately 54% were seen once. The sample was esophageal tumor tissue. These receptors all stem from a male donor with esophageal squamous cell carcinoma.

The V gene is TRBV27, the J gene TRBJ2-1; D not resolved. Germline-derived CDR1 and CDR2 are MNHEY and SMNVEV (reference sequence). The CDR3 extends over 15 amino acids. V was pared by 1 base and J by 1 base, with 8 bases between. The CDR3 reads CASSLWETSYNEQFF. DNA of the CDR3: TGTGCCAGCAGTTTATGGGAAACTTCCTACAATGAGCAGTTCTTC.

This chain uses TRBV7-2 with TRBJ2-3; TRBD2 agrees at 10 bases. Germline V gene lookup returns CDR1 SGHTA and CDR2 FQGNSA. The CDR3 is 16 residues long. V shed 7 bases and J 0 bases; nucleotides not matched to a gene: 7. This CDR3 is CASTKLAGPSTDTQYF. The CDR3 coding sequence is TGTGCCAGCACCAAACTAGCGGGACCTAGCACAGATACGCAGTATTTT.

The V and J genes are TRBV6-2 or TRBV6-3 and TRBJ2-5, with 7 bases matching TRBD1. The DNA end favors TRBJ2-7, so the J call may be wrong. The germline CDR1 and CDR2 sequences are MNHEY and SVGEGT. This CDR3 is built from 15 residues. The CDR3 DNA reads as TGTGCCAGCAGTTACCCGACAGGGTTCACCTACGAGCAGTACTTC. Translated, it gives CASSYPTGFTYEQYF.

This clonotype was seen only a few times. The junction departs from germline at one end; a sequencing error may be responsible. This sequence joins TRBV7-3 and TRBJ2-4, with TRBD2 as a possible D gene (5 bases). There are 13 residues in the CDR3. The germline CDR1 and CDR2 sequences are SGHTA and FQGTGA. The DNA of the CDR3 is TGTGCCAGCAGTTCCTCTAGCCTACCACAGCTGTTCTTC. Translated: CASSSSSLPQLFF.

The CDR3 reads CASSVSRNTEAFF. In nucleotides, the CDR3 is TGTGCCAGTAGTGTATCTCGGAACACTGAAGCTTTCTTT. The chain combines TRBV19 with TRBJ1-1; D remains unclear. Germline CDR1 and CDR2: LNHDA and SQIVND (reference sequence). This CDR3 comprises 13 residues. V gave up 5 bases and J gave up 1 base, with 8 bases separating them.

V gene TRBV7-3 combines with J gene TRBJ2-3, with D possibly being TRBD2 (6 bases). Germline V gene sequence: CDR1 SGHTA, CDR2 FQGTGA. Trimming removed 0 bases from V and 0 bases from J, with 10 bases in between. The CDR3 has 16 amino acids. CDR3 loop: CASSLTSGTSTDTQYF. The CDR3 nucleotides are TGTGCCAGCAGCTTAACTAGCGGAACTAGCACAGATACGCAGTATTTT.

This chain links TRBV27 with TRBJ2-1, with D perhaps being TRBD1 or TRBD2 (5 bases each). V was clipped by 7 bases and J by 3 bases, with 19 bases between them. The CDR3 length is 16 residues. In germline, CDR1 is MNHEY, CDR2 SMNVEV (reference sequence). CDR3 residues: CASTSESGRFYNEQFF. The CDR3 DNA sequence: TGTGCCAGCACCTCCGAGTCGGGACGGTTCTACAATGAGCAGTTCTTC.

This clonotype came up many times. The chain combines TRBV12-3 or TRBV12-4 with TRBJ1-5; unclear D gene. V was clipped by 0 bases and J by 1 base, with 7 bases between them. CDR3 length: 15 amino acids. The CDR3 here is CASSLAGQSNQPQHF. CDR3 nucleotide sequence: TGTGCCAGCAGTTTAGCGGGCCAGAGCAATCAGCCCCAGCATTTT.